The T cell receptor (beta chain) described here comes from a study of shared clonotypes between healthy human individuals. V lost 4 bases and J 3 bases, leaving 13 bases between the germline ends. CDR1 is MNHNY, CDR2 SVGAGI, per germline (reference sequence). There are 14 residues in the CDR3. Study results and limitations: For naive CD4 cells, roughly 5% of clonotypes were shared across several donors. The low donor count limited represented genetic and exposure-history diversity. Memory subsets generally showed smaller estimated richness than naive subsets did.

The data were produced by immunoSEQ multiplex PCR, yet TCRdb's version contains in-frame clones alone and is incomplete. The sample holds some 1,900,000 clones, approximately 94% seen once. The table lists this clone with a count of one. Its cognate antigen is unknown. CD45RO-negative, CCR7-selected cells formed the naive CD8 fraction, which excluded terminally differentiated effector memory CD45RA+ cells. This clonotype was sampled from a man aged 18 to 29 in good health. The chain carries TRBV6-6 and TRBJ2-7; a weak D match, TRBD1 (5 bases). Sequencing used naive CD8+ T cells sorted from blood. The CDR3 sequence: CASSWGTPGYEQYF. CDR3 in DNA: TGTGCCAGCAGTTGGGGCACGCCGGGCTACGAGCAGTACTTC.